This paragraph reports one T cell receptor beta chain. Its specific antigen is unknown. Base qualities are not at hand, and no much larger clone is one base apart. The CDR3 spans 15 residues, from the cysteine through the phenylalanine. The only DNA kept is the CDR3, 45 bases in frame from the first base. The germline V gene supplies CDR1 SGHAT and CDR2 FQNNGV. V is reduced by 5 bases and J by 4 bases, leaving a spacing of 18 bases between them. The data are from a study of low-dose radiotherapy and immunotherapy resistance in tumors (dated by TCRdb to the early 2020s). Regarding the research as a whole: Cohort 1 received 0.5 Gy per fraction every 2 weeks, with a prescribed total PTV dose of 6.5 Gy. For Cohort 2, the dose was 1 Gy per fraction given every two weeks, adding up to 13 Gy in total across 26 weeks. Patients were given nivolumab as a 240 mg flat dose every two weeks and ipilimumab at 1 mg/kg every six weeks, with both drugs delivered intravenously. Cyclophosphamide 200 mg/m2 was administered intravenously every two weeks, one day before each radiation and immunotherapy administration. Starting on cycle 1 day 1, patients took 300 mg of aspirin by mouth once a day for four cycles. The trial did not randomize participants into treatment groups. Eight patients were included in the translational analysis, namely three from the first dose cohort plus the first five from the second dose cohort.

Sequencing was performed on an Illumina HiSeq 2500. To make first-strand cDNA, Superscript III was used along with a set of TRAV- and TRBV-specific primers so that both the TCRalpha and TCRbeta chains were covered. An approximately 20-cycle PCR with Phusion amplified the TCRs, pairing a constant-region primer with the adapter that was attached to the V primers. Amplification of the isolated mRNA was done with the MessageAmp II aRNA Amplification Kit, which involved a 16-hour in vitro transcription at 37 degrees C. The Dynabeads mRNA DIRECT Purification Kit was used to isolate mRNA for TCR sequencing. A second approximately 24-cycle Phusion PCR added indexed Illumina adapters, and products were purified with AMPure XP beads. Regarding the original processing steps: Using custom Perl scripts, TCR sequences encoding the same protein were pooled, out-of-frame sequences were removed, and the abundance of each clonotype was computed. TCR sequences supported by only a single read were excluded from analysis. Among the metrics used to describe the repertoires were Shannon entropy, Gini index, clonality, richness, and the frequency of TCRs shared between repertoires. TCRdb's own reprocessing of the public reads used fastp at Q25 and MiXCR and kept productive beta chains. Rows with a matching CDR3 protein are joined into one entry that keeps the most common DNA and genes. Here the V and J calls rest on TCRdb's processing, not on the authors' analysis. The sample has about 30,000 distinct CDR3 sequences on record, about 53% of them singletons. Of the sample, 4.5% to 6.5% is held by the ten largest clones.

According to the study, the label for this sample's time point signals: after trial treatment. Read against the paper, the sample's treatment or condition label means: LDRT plus nivolumab, ipilimumab, low-dose cyclophosphamide and aspirin (RACIN trial). The donors took part in RACIN, a single-arm, phase I, dose-escalation trial that combined nivolumab, ipilimumab, aspirin, low-dose cyclophosphamide and low-dose radiotherapy. Eligible patients had advanced, TIL-negative solid tumors. Sequences were derived from PBMCs, sampled after low-dose radiotherapy plus immunotherapy. The chain links TRBV11-2 with TRBJ2-7, with no confidently assigned D gene. The TCR comes from a male donor with gallbladder cancer. The CDR3 in this case is CASSRPLGGRYEQYF. The DNA is as follows: TGTGCCAGCAGCCGACCACTCGGCGGACGATACGAGCAGTACTTC.